This T cell receptor beta chain was captured in a study of T cells in Graves' hyperthyroidism and ophthalmopathy. Trimming pared 6 bases from V and 6 bases from J, leaving 8 bases between. The CDR3 has 11 residues. Germline CDR1 is DFQATT and CDR2 is SNEGSKA (reference sequence). Amplification yielded TCR beta CDR3 regions, with RNA transcripts as the source. Researchers ran a first-round RT-PCR on the TCR CDR3 using the HTBI primer set. TCRdb re-analysed the multiplex PCR reads in MiXCR, keeping a single row per CDR3 protein. The sample lists approximately 360,000 distinct CDR3 sequences, around a sixth occurring once. In its sample, this clonotype was seen many times.

The chain has TRBV20-1 and TRBJ2-2; D gene ambiguous. The specimen sequenced was blood. This clonotype originated in a woman aged 18-35 years with Graves' hyperthyroidism that later progressed to Graves' ophthalmopathy. The CDR3, as DNA: TGCAGTGCCGTCCAGGCCGGGGAGCTGTTTTTT. The encoded protein is CSAVQAGELFF.